Following are 14 T cell receptor beta chains from one sample sequenced in a study of CD8 T cells in Susac syndrome. After extraction with the RNeasy kit, roughly 0.5 to 1 ug of the RNA was reverse transcribed using random hexamers. TCRdb re-called the immunoSEQ multiplex PCR reads through MiXCR, storing one row per CDR3 protein. The sample has about 140,000 distinct CDR3 sequences, over 90% seen once. Sequenced sample: CD4+ T cells from PBMCs. The receptors derive from a human donor with Susac syndrome.

V and J are TRBV24-1 and TRBJ1-3, with unresolved D. CDR3 length equals 11 residues. Trimming removed 6 bases at V and 4 bases at J, with 3 bases between. Germline V gene sequence: CDR1 KGHDR, CDR2 SFDVKD. CDR3 protein: CATSSGNTIYF. The CDR3 nucleotides read TGTGCCACCAGTTCAGGAAACACCATATATTTT.

CDR3 loop: CASSEEGASEQFF. The CDR3 DNA sequence: TGTGCCAGCAGTGAGGAGGGGGCGAGTGAGCAGTTCTTC. The chain uses TRBV2 and TRBJ2-1, with D perhaps TRBD1 (7 bases). The CDR3 consists of 13 residues. In germline, CDR1 is SNHLY, CDR2 FYNNEI. Trimming left V 3 bases short and J 9 bases short, with 12 bases between.

The rearrangement links TRBV30 to TRBJ1-2; no clear D. The V end was cut by 3 bases, the J end by 1 base, with 9 bases between. This CDR3 has 13 residues. CDR1 GTSNPN and CDR2 SVGIG come from the germline V gene (reference sequence). Here the CDR3 reads CAWSQTVNYGYTF. The CDR3 DNA follows: TGTGCCTGGAGCCAGACGGTTAACTATGGCTACACCTTC.

The V gene is TRBV29-1, the J gene TRBJ2-3; 9 positions agree with TRBD1. With 3 bases clipped from V and 1 base from J, the junction kept 5 bases outside the gene matches. Germline-derived CDR1 and CDR2 are SQVTM and ANQGSEA. The CDR3 loop spans 15 amino acids. The CDR3 nucleotides read TGCAGCGTTGACCGGGACAGGGTAGGCACAGATACGCAGTATTTT. Protein product: CSVDRDRVGTDTQYF.

On this clonotype: One junction end disagrees with the germline gene, perhaps due to a read error. The gene calls are TRBV9 and TRBJ2-7; 9 bases fit TRBD1. Germline V gives CDR1 SGDLS, CDR2 YYNGEE. The CDR3 loop spans 13 amino acids. In nucleotides, the CDR3 is TGTGCCAGCAGCGTAGATGGGACAGGGAGGGTCGACTTC. Its protein is CASSVDGTGRVDF.

The chain combines TRBV4-1 with TRBJ1-5; D perhaps matches TRBD1 (6 bases). Germline CDR1 reads MGHRA; CDR2 reads YSYEKL. The CDR3 length is 16 residues. V dropped 4 bases and J dropped 3 bases, with 16 bases sitting between them. Written as DNA, the CDR3 is TGCGCCAGCAGCCGGGGCAGGGGCCGCGACAATCAGCCCCAGCATTTT. It codes for CASSRGRGRDNQPQHF.

The J gene is TRBJ1-2, the V gene TRBV4-3, with 7 bases that match TRBD1. There are 16 residues in the CDR3. Trimming cost V 0 bases and J 2 bases; bases outside gene matches: 6. Per the germline V gene, CDR1 is LGHNA and CDR2 is YSLEER. The CDR3 loop is CASSQDTGANNYGYTF. The CDR3 coding sequence is TGCGCCAGCAGCCAAGACACAGGGGCCAACAACTATGGCTACACCTTC.

V usage is TRBV28 and J usage is TRBJ2-5; D remains unclear. The V and J ends lost 3 bases and 6 bases respectively, with 11 bases between them. This CDR3 is built from 13 residues. CDR1 is MDHEN, CDR2 SYDVKM, per germline. The CDR3 is CASSLGGSQTQYF. The CDR3 DNA is TGTGCCAGCAGTTTGGGTGGAAGTCAGACCCAGTACTTC.

The chain carries TRBV9 and TRBJ2-1; D not certain. V was trimmed by 3 bases and J by 2 bases, leaving 9 bases between them. Germline lookup yields CDR1 SGDLS and CDR2 YYNGEE. This CDR3 has 14 amino acids. The CDR3 loop reads CASSAAPAYNEQFF. The CDR3 DNA sequence: TGTGCCAGCAGCGCCGCTCCGGCCTACAATGAGCAGTTCTTC.

The chain has TRBV7-3 and TRBJ2-2; no definite D call. Germline loops: CDR1 SGHTA, CDR2 FQGTGA. V lost 5 bases to trimming and J lost 6 bases, with 16 bases between them. The CDR3 is made up of 15 amino acids. The CDR3 is CASSPRSVSSGELFF. Here the CDR3 DNA reads TGTGCCAGCAGCCCGAGGAGCGTTTCGTCCGGGGAGCTGTTTTTT.

The rearrangement uses TRBV12-3 or TRBV12-4 and TRBJ2-2, with 9 nucleotides matching TRBD2. The CDR3 is made up of 18 amino acids. Trimming cost V 8 bases and J 2 bases; bases outside gene matches: 15. CDR3: CASRDISSGGLNTGELFF. CDR3 DNA sequence: TGTGCCAGCCGCGACATTAGTAGCGGGGGCCTTAACACCGGGGAGCTGTTTTTT.

The sample holds a few counts of this clonotype. The CDR3, as DNA: TGTGCCAGCCAACCGGGACAGTACACTGAAGCTTTCTTT. It translates to CASQPGQYTEAFF. V and J are TRBV3-1 and TRBJ1-1, with 7 bases lining up with TRBD1. V shed 8 bases, J shed 3 bases, and the junction held 6 bases outside the gene matches. This CDR3 is 13 amino acids long. The V gene's germline CDR1 is LGHDT and CDR2 YNNKEL (reference sequence).

This chain joins TRBV20-1 and TRBJ1-2; D gene ambiguous. Germline CDR1 reads DFQATT; CDR2 reads SNEGSKA (reference sequence). The length of the CDR3 is 14 residues. Trimming shortened V by 4 bases and J by 3 bases, and 15 bases separated the two germline ends. The CDR3 here is CSAIEIIGYYGYTF. The CDR3 DNA reads as TGCAGTGCTATCGAAATTATAGGGTACTATGGCTACACCTTC.

Details on this clonotype: Its ends do not fully match the called genes, so a read error is possible. The rearrangement joins TRBV7-7 to TRBJ2-5; D unresolved. Germline lookup yields CDR1 SSHAT and CDR2 FNYEAQ (reference sequence). The CDR3 sequence is 13 residues long. The DNA of the CDR3 is TGTGCTAGCAGCTTAGGTCAGGTAGAGACCCAGTACTTC. It specifies CASSLGQVETQYF.